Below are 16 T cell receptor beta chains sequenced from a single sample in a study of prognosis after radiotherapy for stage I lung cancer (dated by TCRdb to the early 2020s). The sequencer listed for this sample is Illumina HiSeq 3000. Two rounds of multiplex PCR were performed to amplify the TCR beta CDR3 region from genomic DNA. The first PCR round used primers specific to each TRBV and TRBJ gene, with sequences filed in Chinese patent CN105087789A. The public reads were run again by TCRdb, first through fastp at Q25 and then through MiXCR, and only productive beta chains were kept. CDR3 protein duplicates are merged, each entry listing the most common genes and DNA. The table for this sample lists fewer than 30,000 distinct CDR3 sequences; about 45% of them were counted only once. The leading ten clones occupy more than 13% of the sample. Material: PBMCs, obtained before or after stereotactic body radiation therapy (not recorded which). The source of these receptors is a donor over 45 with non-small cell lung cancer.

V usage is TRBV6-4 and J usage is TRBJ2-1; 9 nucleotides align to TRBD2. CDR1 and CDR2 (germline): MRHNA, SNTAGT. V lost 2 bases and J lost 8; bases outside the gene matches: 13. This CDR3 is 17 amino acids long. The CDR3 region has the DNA TGTGCCAGCAGTGACGGGACTAGCTGGAGTGAGGTCGATGAGCAGTTCTTC. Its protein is CASSDGTSWSEVDEQFF.

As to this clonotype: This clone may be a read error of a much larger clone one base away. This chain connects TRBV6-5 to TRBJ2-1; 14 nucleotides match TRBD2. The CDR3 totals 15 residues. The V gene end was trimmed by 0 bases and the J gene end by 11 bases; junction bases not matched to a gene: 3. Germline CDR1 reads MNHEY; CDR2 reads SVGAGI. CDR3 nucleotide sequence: TGTGCCAGCAGTTACTCGACTAGCGGGGGGGGCCAGCAGTTCTTC. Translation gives CASSYSTSGGGQQFF.

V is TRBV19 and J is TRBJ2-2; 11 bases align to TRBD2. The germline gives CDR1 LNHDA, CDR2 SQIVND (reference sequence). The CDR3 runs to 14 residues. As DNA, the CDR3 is TGTGACAGCAAACTAGCGGGAGAGATAGGGGAGCTGTTTTTT. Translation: CDSKLAGEIGELFF.

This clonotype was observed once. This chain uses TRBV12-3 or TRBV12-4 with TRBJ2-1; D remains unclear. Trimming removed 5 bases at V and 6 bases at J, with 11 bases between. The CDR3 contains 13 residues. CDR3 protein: CASSLQSVNEQFF. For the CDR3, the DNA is TGTGCCAGCAGTCTACAATCCGTCAATGAGCAGTTCTTC.

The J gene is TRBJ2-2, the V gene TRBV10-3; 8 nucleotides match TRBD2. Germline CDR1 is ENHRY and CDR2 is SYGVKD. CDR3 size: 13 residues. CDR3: CAIGGDISEELFF. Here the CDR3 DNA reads TGTGCTATCGGGGGGGACATTTCCGAGGAGCTGTTTTTT.

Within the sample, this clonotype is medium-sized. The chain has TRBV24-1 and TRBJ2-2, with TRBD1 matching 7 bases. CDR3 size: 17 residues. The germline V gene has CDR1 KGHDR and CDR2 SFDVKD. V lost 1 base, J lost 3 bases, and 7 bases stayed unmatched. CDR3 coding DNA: TGTGCCACCAGTGATTTAAGGGGGCTAACGGACACCGGGGAGCTGTTTTTT. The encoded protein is CATSDLRGLTDTGELFF.

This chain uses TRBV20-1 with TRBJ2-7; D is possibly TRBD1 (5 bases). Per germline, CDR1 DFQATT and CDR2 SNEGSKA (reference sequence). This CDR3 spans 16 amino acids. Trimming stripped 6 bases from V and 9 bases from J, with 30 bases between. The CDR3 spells CSAVSPVVEYHRRQYF. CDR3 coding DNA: TGCAGTGCCGTATCCCCGGTGGTAGAATACCACAGGAGGCAGTACTTC.

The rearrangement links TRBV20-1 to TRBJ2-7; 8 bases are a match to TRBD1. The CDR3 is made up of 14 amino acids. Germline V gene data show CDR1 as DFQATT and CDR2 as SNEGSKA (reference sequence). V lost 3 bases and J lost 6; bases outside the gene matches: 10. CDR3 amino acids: CSARARQGNIEQYF. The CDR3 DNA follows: TGCAGTGCTAGGGCGAGACAGGGGAATATCGAGCAGTACTTC.

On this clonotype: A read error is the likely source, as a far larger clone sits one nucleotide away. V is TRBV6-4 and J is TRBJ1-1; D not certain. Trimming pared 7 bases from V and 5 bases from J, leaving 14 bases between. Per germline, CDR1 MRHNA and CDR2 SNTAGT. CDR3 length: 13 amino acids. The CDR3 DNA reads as TGTGCCAGCATCAATGTGGGCGGGACTGAAGCTTTCTTT. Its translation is CASINVGGTEAFF.

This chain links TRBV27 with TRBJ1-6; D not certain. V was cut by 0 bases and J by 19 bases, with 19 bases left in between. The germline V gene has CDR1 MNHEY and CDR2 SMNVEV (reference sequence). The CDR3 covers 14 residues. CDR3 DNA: TGTGCCAGCAGTTTATCTTGGACGAATTCACACCTACACTTT. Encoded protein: CASSLSWTNSHLHF.

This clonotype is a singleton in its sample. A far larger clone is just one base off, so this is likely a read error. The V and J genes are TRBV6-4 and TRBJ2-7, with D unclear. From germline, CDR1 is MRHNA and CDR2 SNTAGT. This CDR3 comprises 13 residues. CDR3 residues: CASTPAGPYDQYF. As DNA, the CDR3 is TGTGCCAGCACTCCGGCAGGACCCTACGATCAGTACTTC.

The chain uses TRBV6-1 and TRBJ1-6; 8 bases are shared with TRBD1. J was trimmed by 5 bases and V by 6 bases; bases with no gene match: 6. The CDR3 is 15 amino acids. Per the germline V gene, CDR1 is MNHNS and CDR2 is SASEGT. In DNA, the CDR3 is TGTGCCAGCAGGATATCAGGGGGCGATAATTCACCCCTCCACTTT. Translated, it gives CASRISGGDNSPLHF.

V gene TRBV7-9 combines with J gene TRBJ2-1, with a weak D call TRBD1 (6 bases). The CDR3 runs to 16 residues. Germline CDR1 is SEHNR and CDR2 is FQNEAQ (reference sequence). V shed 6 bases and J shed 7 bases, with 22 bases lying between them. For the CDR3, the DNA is TGTGCCAGCAGTTCACCGGGAACAGGGAAGAGGAATGAGCAGTTCTTC. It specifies CASSSPGTGKRNEQFF.

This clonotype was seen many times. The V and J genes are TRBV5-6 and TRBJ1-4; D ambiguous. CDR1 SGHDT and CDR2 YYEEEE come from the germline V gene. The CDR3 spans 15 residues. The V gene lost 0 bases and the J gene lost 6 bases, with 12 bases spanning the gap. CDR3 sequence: CASSLAGGYDEKLFF. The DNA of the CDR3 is TGTGCCAGCAGCTTGGCGGGTGGGTATGATGAAAAACTGTTTTTT.

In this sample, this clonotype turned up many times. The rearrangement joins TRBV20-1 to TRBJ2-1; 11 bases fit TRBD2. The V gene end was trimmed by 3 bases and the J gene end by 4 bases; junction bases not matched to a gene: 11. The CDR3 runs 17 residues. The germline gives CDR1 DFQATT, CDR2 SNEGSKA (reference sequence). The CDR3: CSARTSGARMRYNEQFF. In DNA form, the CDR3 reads TGCAGTGCTAGGACTAGCGGGGCCCGAATGAGATACAATGAGCAGTTCTTC.

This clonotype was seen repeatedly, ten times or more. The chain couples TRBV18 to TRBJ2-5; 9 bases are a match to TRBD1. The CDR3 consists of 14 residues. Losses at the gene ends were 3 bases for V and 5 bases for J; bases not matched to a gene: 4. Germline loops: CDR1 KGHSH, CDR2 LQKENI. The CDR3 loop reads CASSPGQGGETQYF. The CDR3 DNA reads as TGTGCCAGCTCACCGGGACAGGGCGGCGAGACCCAGTACTTC.